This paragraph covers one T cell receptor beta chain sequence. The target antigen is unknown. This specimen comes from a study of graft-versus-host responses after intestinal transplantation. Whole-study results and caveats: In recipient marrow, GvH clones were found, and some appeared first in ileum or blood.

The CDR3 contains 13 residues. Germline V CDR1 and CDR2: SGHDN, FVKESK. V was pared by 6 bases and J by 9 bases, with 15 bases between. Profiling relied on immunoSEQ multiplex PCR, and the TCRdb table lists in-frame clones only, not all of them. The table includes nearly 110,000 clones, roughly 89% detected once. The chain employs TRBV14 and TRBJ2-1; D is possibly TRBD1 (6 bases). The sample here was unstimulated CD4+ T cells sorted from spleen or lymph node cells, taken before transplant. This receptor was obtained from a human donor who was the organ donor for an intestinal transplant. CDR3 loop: CASSPRQVGEQFF. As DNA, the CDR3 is TGTGCCAGCAGTCCCAGACAGGTCGGTGAGCAGTTCTTC.